The clone carrying this T cell receptor (beta chain) was recorded a few times. This CDR3 spans 11 amino acids. Trimming pared 7 bases from V and 8 bases from J, leaving 8 bases between. Germline CDR1 is MDHEN and CDR2 is SYDVKM. Construction of the TCRbeta library involved unique molecular identifiers. TCRdb ran MiXCR on the PCR reads and lists one entry per CDR3 protein. In the table there are hundreds of thousands of distinct CDR3 sequences, about 10% of which are singletons. These data are taken from a study of T-cell reconstitution after alpha-beta-depleted transplantation in children. The rearrangement uses TRBV28 and TRBJ2-2; D is undetermined. This TCR derives from a human donor who donated a stem cell graft to a child with acute myeloid leukemia. Sequenced material: PBMCs from the stem cell graft donor, taken from the stem cell graft. The CDR3 sequence: CASNGLGELFF. The CDR3 DNA follows: TGTGCCAGCAACGGGCTTGGGGAGCTGTTTTTT.